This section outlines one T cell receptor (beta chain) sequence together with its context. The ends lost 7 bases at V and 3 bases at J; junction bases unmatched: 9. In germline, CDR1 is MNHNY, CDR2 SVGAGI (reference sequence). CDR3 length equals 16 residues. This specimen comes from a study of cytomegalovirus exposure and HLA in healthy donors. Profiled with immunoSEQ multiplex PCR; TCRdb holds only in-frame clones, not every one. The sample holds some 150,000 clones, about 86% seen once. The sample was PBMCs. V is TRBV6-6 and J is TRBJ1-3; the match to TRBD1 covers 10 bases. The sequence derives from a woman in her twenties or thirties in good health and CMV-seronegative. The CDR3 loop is CASNDSGTGVGNTIYF. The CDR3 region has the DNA TGTGCCAGCAATGACTCCGGGACAGGGGTTGGAAACACCATATATTTT.